Sequencing of this T cell receptor (beta chain) was carried out in a study of identical twins. Study findings and constraints: Weaker excess twin sharing was seen among beta out-of-frame sequences. In zero-insertion analyses, partial confounding could arise from invariant MAIT and iNKT cells.

Details on this clonotype: Its antigen is not identified.

From germline, CDR1 is DFQATT and CDR2 SNEGSKA (reference sequence). This CDR3 has 13 amino acids. V gave up 4 bases and J gave up 9 bases; unmatched junction bases: 7. A single record per CDR3 protein comes from TCRdb applying MiXCR to the 5' RACE reads. The data contain hundreds of thousands of distinct CDR3 sequences, approximately 9% of them seen just once; the ten biggest clones take up around 5.1%. Input material: memory (CD45RO+) T cells sorted from blood. The chain links TRBV20-1 to TRBJ2-1; 9 bases are shared with TRBD1. The receptor was derived from a woman under 30 in good health. The CDR3 loop reads CSATRDRAGEQFF. CDR3 in DNA: TGCAGTGCTACCCGGGACAGGGCGGGTGAGCAGTTCTTC.